The clone carrying this TCR beta chain showed up many times. This sample was taken from a study of T cells in Graves' hyperthyroidism and ophthalmopathy. Amplification of TCR beta CDR3 regions used RNA as the template. First-round RT-PCR with HTBI primers amplified the TCR CDR3 region. A single record per CDR3 protein comes from TCRdb applying MiXCR to the multiplex PCR reads. The sample records 350,000 to 450,000 distinct CDR3 sequences, 11% to 15% being singletons. The material sequenced was blood. This TCR was recovered from a woman between 55 and 75 years old with Graves' hyperthyroidism.

The CDR3 DNA is TGCGCCAGCAGCCAAGAGAGAGGTGTGAGGGTCGAGCAGTACTTC. Translated: CASSQERGVRVEQYF. V gene TRBV4-1 combines with J gene TRBJ2-7; perhaps TRBD2 as D (5 bases). This CDR3 has 15 residues. The germline CDR1 and CDR2 sequences are MGHRA and YSYEKL. Trimming took 0 bases from V and 6 from J, leaving 15 bases between them.